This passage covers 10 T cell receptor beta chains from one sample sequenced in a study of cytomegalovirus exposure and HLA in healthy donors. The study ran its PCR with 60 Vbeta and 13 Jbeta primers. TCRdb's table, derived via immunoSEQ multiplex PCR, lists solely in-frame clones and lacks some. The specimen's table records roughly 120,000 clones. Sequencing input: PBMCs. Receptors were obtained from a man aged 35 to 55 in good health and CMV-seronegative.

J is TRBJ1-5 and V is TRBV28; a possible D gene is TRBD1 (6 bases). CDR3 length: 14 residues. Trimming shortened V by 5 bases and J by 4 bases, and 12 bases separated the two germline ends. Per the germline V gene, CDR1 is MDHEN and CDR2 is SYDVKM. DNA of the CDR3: TGTGCCAGCAGTACCGGGACACTGAATCAGCCCCAGCATTTT. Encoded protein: CASSTGTLNQPQHF.

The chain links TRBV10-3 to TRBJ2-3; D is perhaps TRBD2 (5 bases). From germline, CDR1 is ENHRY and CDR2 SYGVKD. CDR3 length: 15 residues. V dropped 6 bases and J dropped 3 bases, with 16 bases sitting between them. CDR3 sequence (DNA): TGTGCCATCAGAAGAGACCTCTCGGGAACAGATACGCAGTATTTT. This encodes CAIRRDLSGTDTQYF.

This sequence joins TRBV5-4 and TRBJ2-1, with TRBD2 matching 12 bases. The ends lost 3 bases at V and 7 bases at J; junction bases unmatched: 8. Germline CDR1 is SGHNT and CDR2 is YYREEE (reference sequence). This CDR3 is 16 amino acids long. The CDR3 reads CASSSRLAGVQNEQFF. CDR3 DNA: TGTGCCAGCAGCTCGCGACTAGCGGGAGTACAAAATGAGCAGTTCTTC.

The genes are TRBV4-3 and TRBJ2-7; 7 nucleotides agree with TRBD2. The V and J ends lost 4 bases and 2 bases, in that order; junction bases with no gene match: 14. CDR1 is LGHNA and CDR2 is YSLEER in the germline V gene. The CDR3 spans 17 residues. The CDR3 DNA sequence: TGCGCCAGCAGCCTCCATGCGCGGGGGAACAACGCCTACGAGCAGTACTTC. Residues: CASSLHARGNNAYEQYF.

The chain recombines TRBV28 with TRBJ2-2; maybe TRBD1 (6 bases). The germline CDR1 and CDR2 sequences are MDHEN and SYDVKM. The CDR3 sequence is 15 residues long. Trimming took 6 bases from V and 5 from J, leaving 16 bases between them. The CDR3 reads CASSSSQGWTGELFF. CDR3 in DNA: TGTGCCAGCAGCTCCTCGCAGGGGTGGACCGGGGAGCTGTTTTTT.

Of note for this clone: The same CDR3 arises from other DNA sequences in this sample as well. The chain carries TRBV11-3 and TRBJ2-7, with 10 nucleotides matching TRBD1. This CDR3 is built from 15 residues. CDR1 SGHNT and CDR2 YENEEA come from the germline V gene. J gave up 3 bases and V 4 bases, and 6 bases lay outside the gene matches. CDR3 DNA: TGTGCCAGCAGCTACCGCCGGGACAGGGGCTACGAGCAGTACTTC. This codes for CASSYRRDRGYEQYF.

The DNA for the CDR3 is TGTGCCAGCAGTGGAACCGGCCGCGGGGACCCCTACGAGCAGTACTTC. This codes for CASSGTGRGDPYEQYF. The chain links TRBV27 to TRBJ2-7, with D possibly being TRBD2 (6 bases). Trimming removed 5 bases from V and 2 bases from J, with 19 bases in between. The CDR3 is 16 amino acids. From germline, CDR1 is MNHEY and CDR2 SMNVEV (reference sequence).

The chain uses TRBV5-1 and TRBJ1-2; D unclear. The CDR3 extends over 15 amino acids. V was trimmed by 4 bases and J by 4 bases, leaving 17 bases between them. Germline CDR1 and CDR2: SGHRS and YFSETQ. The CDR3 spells CASSPNGLQAYGYTF. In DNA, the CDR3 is TGCGCCAGCAGCCCTAACGGGTTGCAAGCCTATGGCTACACCTTC.

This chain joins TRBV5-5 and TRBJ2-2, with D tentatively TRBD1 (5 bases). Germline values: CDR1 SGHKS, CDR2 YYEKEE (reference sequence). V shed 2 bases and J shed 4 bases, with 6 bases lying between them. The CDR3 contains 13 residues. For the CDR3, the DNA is TGTGCCAGCAGCTTAGGGGCCACCGGGGAGCTGTTTTTT. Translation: CASSLGATGELFF.

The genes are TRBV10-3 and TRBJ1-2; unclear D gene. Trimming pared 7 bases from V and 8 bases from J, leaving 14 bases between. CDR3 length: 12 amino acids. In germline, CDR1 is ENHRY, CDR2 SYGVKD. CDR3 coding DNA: TGTGCCATCACAGGCCCAGAAAGGGGCTACACCTTC. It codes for CAITGPERGYTF.